The present T cell receptor beta chain was sequenced within a study of cytotoxic CD8 clonotypes in ibrutinib-treated CLL. On the study more broadly: Partial responses totalled about 24 and complete responses 2; after median 68 months, 14 remained remitted and roughly twelve progressed. Following treatment for a median around twelve months, range 6 to 36, response samples were then taken. Study conclusions and caveats: For progressing versus sustained-remission patients, sampling times were not the same.

Concerning this clone: Its antigen is undetermined.

Germline V gene data show CDR1 as SGHDT and CDR2 as YYEEEE. V was shortened by 3 bases and J by 1 base, with 8 bases between the two germline ends. This CDR3 region has 14 residues. The table came from immunoSEQ multiplex PCR; TCRdb's copy has only in-frame clones and leaves some out. The sample has some 200,000 clones; over 55% are singletons. The sequence derives from a human donor with chronic lymphocytic leukemia. The chain carries TRBV5-6 and TRBJ1-3; D is perhaps TRBD1 (6 bases). Source: PBMCs, taken after 24 months of ibrutinib treatment. CDR3 nucleotide sequence: TGTGCCAGCAGCTCGGACAGTTCTGGAAACACCATATATTTT. This encodes CASSSDSSGNTIYF.